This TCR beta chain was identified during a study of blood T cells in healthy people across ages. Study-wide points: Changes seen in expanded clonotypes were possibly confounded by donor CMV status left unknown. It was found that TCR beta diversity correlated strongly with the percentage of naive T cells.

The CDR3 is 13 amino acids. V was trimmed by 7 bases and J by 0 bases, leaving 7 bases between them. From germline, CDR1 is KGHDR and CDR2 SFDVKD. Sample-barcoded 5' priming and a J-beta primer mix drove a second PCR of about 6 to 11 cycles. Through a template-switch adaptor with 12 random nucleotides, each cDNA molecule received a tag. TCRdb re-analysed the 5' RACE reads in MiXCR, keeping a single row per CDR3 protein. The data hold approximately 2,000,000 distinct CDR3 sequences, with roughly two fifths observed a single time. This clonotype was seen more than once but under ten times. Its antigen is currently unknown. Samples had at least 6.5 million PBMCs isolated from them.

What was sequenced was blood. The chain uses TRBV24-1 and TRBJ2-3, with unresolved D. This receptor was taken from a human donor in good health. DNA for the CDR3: TGTGCCACCAGGAAGGGAAGCACAGATACGCAGTATTTT. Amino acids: CATRKGSTDTQYF.